This is a list of T cell receptor beta chains from one sample in a study of T-cell reconstitution after alpha-beta-depleted transplantation in children. Each CDR3 protein is one row after TCRdb ran MiXCR on the PCR reads. The profile shows 200,000 to 250,000 distinct CDR3 sequences, around 12% of them singletons. Sequencing used PBMCs from the stem cell graft donor, obtained from the stem cell graft. The receptors derive from a human donor who donated a stem cell graft to a child with acute lymphoblastic leukemia. The CDR3 runs from the conserved cysteine through the conserved F or W. D genes are given only for firm matches. Expanded clones get a size class; other rows say once, few or many, or leave the size out.

CDR3	DNA	D	size	J	V
CASSYSPLAAVMEQYF	TGTGCCAGCAGTTATTCCCCACTAGCGGCCGTAATGGAGCAGTACTTC	TRBD2	many	TRBJ2-7	TRBV6-9
CASSHPGQGTGELFF	TGTGCCAGCAGCCACCCGGGACAGGGAACCGGGGAGCTGTTTTTT	TRBD1	many	TRBJ2-2	TRBV3-1
CSARDILNSYNEQFF	TGCAGTGCTAGAGATATACTCAACTCCTACAATGAGCAGTTCTTC	.	many	TRBJ2-1	TRBV20-1
CASSLRADGNSPLHF	TGTGCCAGCAGCTTGAGGGCGGACGGGAATTCACCCCTCCACTTT	.	many	TRBJ1-6	TRBV5-5
CASSPRPRRRAFF	TGTGCCAGCAGTCCTAGACCACGTCGGCGGGCTTTCTTT	.	many	TRBJ1-1	TRBV12-3/TRBV12-4
CASGLGEASGELFF	TGTGCTAGTGGCCTCGGGGAGGCATCCGGGGAGCTGTTTTTT	.	few	TRBJ2-2	TRBV12-5
CASSLGKNYNYGYTF	TGTGCCAGCAGCTTAGGGAAGAACTATAACTATGGCTACACCTTC	.	many	TRBJ1-2	TRBV7-9
CASSFTGTVHYGYTF	TGCGCCAGCAGTTTTACCGGGACAGTACACTATGGCTACACCTTC	TRBD1	.	TRBJ1-2	TRBV5-1
CASSQGWAQHF	TGTGCCAGCAGCCAAGGATGGGCCCAGCATTTT	.	many	TRBJ1-5	TRBV7-2
CATQLTGNTEAFF	TGTGCCACCCAATTGACAGGGAACACTGAAGCTTTCTTT	.	many	TRBJ1-1	TRBV28
CSARGRERTYEQYF	TGCAGTGCTAGAGGGCGGGAGAGGACCTACGAGCAGTACTTC	TRBD2	many	TRBJ2-7	TRBV20-1
CSARVGGTSNSPLHF	TGCAGTGCTAGAGTGGGGGGAACCTCCAATTCACCCCTCCACTTT	.	few	TRBJ1-6	TRBV20-1
CASSLEVGLAGVHEQFF	TGTGCCAGCAGCTTGGAAGTGGGACTAGCGGGAGTCCATGAGCAGTTCTTC	TRBD2	many	TRBJ2-1	TRBV5-6
CASSLVSGSGRPYEQYF	TGCGCCAGCAGCTTGGTGTCAGGGAGCGGGAGACCCTACGAGCAGTACTTC	TRBD2	many	TRBJ2-7	TRBV5-1
CASSPTLGGTQYF	TGCGCCAGCAGCCCGACCTTAGGCGGAACCCAGTACTTC	.	many	TRBJ2-5	TRBV4-1
CSARVVPSGQSQLLDSGANVLTF	TGCAGTGCTAGAGTGGTTCCGTCGGGACAAAGCCAACTTTTAGATTCTGGGGCCAACGTCCTGACTTTC	.	.	TRBJ2-6	TRBV20-1
CASRRIQGSHEQYF	TGTGCCAGCAGAAGAATCCAGGGTAGCCACGAGCAGTACTTC	.	many	TRBJ2-7	TRBV28
CASSFGTVTTDTQYF	TGCGCCAGCAGCTTCGGGACAGTGACCACAGATACGCAGTATTTT	TRBD1	many	TRBJ2-3	TRBV5-1
CASSPVPRVDQTNEQFF	TGTGCCAGCAGCCCCGTACCCCGAGTCGACCAAACCAATGAGCAGTTCTTC	.	many	TRBJ2-1	TRBV5-4
CASSLWSGQREKLFF	TGTGCCAGCAGCTTGTGGTCGGGGCAGCGGGAAAAACTGTTTTTT	.	many	TRBJ1-4	TRBV5-6
CASSVGRGGYTF	TGTGCCAGCAGCGTAGGACGAGGGGGCTACACCTTC	.	many	TRBJ1-2	TRBV9
CASSQEVTATTRGYSYEQYF	TGCGCCAGCAGCCAAGAGGTCACCGCAACTACCAGGGGATACAGCTACGAGCAGTACTTC	.	few	TRBJ2-7	TRBV4-3
CSVEDGRATQYF	TGCAGCGTTGAAGATGGGCGGGCTACGCAGTATTTT	.	many	TRBJ2-3	TRBV29-1
CASSLARLAGGQETQYF	TGTGCCAGCAGCTTAGCCCGACTAGCGGGGGGGCAAGAGACCCAGTACTTC	TRBD2	many	TRBJ2-5	TRBV11-2
CASYSMGSANTIYF	TGTGCCAGCTACTCTATGGGCTCGGCGAACACCATATATTTT	.	few	TRBJ1-3	TRBV18
CSVRSSGSTDTQYF	TGCAGCGTTAGATCAAGCGGGAGCACAGATACGCAGTATTTT	.	once	TRBJ2-3	TRBV29-1
CASSLRTENTEAFF	TGTGCCAGCAGTCTTCGGACAGAAAACACTGAAGCTTTCTTT	.	many	TRBJ1-1	TRBV25-1
CASSPGYPSYEQYF	TGTGCCAGCAGCCCCGGGTATCCCTCCTACGAGCAGTACTTC	.	many	TRBJ2-7	TRBV28
CASRFRQGRDGYTF	TGTGCCAGCAGATTCCGACAGGGTCGGGATGGCTACACCTTC	TRBD1	.	TRBJ1-2	TRBV6-1
CASRRWEAYNEQFF	TGTGCCAGCAGGCGGTGGGAGGCATACAATGAGCAGTTCTTC	.	many	TRBJ2-1	TRBV7-9
CASSSTLDRGDSGYTF	TGTGCCAGCAGTTCCACCCTGGACAGGGGGGATTCTGGCTACACCTTC	TRBD1	few	TRBJ1-2	TRBV12-3/TRBV12-4
CASSAGQANYGYTF	TGCGCCAGCAGCGCGGGACAGGCGAACTATGGCTACACCTTC	TRBD1	.	TRBJ1-2	TRBV5-1
CASRRDGYEQYF	TGCGCCAGCAGGCGGGACGGGTACGAGCAGTACTTC	.	many	TRBJ2-7	TRBV5-1
CASSPRDRGSPQHF	TGTGCCAGCAGCCCAAGGGACCGAGGATCACCCCAGCATTTT	.	many	TRBJ1-5	TRBV11-2
CASSWGGTEHNEQFF	TGTGCCAGCAGCTGGGGGGGGACAGAGCACAATGAGCAGTTCTTC	.	many	TRBJ2-1	TRBV5-6
CSAMTYGYTF	TGCAGTGCTATGACTTATGGCTACACCTTC	.	many	TRBJ1-2	TRBV20-1
CASSLEGRRNTEAFF	TGCGCCAGCAGCTTGGAGGGGCGTAGGAACACTGAAGCTTTCTTT	.	many	TRBJ1-1	TRBV5-1
CSATGTYGYTF	TGCAGTGCTACTGGGACCTATGGCTACACCTTC	.	few	TRBJ1-2	TRBV20-1
CASRTGLNQPQHF	TGTGCCAGCAGGACAGGGCTTAATCAGCCCCAGCATTTT	TRBD1	many	TRBJ1-5	TRBV6-6
CAIRRAGTNTGELFF	TGTGCCATCAGAAGAGCGGGAACGAACACCGGGGAGCTGTTTTTT	TRBD2	many	TRBJ2-2	TRBV10-3
CASSYSRRDEQFF	TGTGCCAGCAGTTACTCGCGTCGAGATGAGCAGTTCTTC	.	many	TRBJ2-1	TRBV6-2/TRBV6-3
CASSKGSRQGPWEVWDQPQHF	TGTGCCAGCAGCAAAGGGTCGAGACAGGGGCCGTGGGAGGTGTGGGATCAGCCCCAGCATTTT	.	many	TRBJ1-5	TRBV21-1
CASSVEGPGANVLTF	TGCGCCAGCAGTGTAGAGGGTCCCGGGGCCAACGTCCTGACTTTC	.	many	TRBJ2-6	TRBV5-1
CSVDGDTQYF	TGCAGCGTTGACGGAGATACGCAGTATTTT	.	many	TRBJ2-3	TRBV29-1
CASSYSKHLQETQYF	TGTGCCAGCAGTTACTCGAAACACTTACAAGAGACCCAGTACTTC	.	.	TRBJ2-5	TRBV6-5
CASSFRANIQYF	TGTGCCAGCAGTTTTCGGGCCAACATTCAGTACTTC	.	many	TRBJ2-4	TRBV28
CAISVRGVITGELFF	TGTGCCATCAGTGTGAGAGGGGTGATAACCGGGGAGCTGTTTTTT	.	many	TRBJ2-2	TRBV10-3
CATSDLSQGWETQYF	TGTGCCACCAGTGATTTGTCGCAAGGGTGGGAGACCCAGTACTTC	.	many	TRBJ2-5	TRBV24-1
CASSDNRGPWSEAFF	TGTGCCAGCAGCGATAACAGGGGGCCTTGGTCTGAAGCTTTCTTT	TRBD1	many	TRBJ1-1	TRBV9
CASSGGQKFSYNSPLHF	TGTGCCAGCAGTGGGGGACAGAAATTCTCCTATAATTCACCCCTCCACTTT	TRBD1	many	TRBJ1-6	TRBV6-1
CASSQEKAVKFEKLFF	TGTGCCAGCAGCCAAGAAAAGGCAGTTAAATTTGAAAAACTGTTTTTT	.	many	TRBJ1-4	TRBV14
CASSPGRVDTQYF	TGTGCCAGCAGTCCCGGGAGAGTGGATACGCAGTATTTT	.	.	TRBJ2-3	TRBV7-9
CASSSITGTVTYEQYF	TGCGCCAGCAGCTCCATTACCGGGACAGTAACCTACGAGCAGTACTTC	TRBD1	many	TRBJ2-7	TRBV5-1
CATTGAKREIYEQYF	TGTGCCACTACGGGCGCCAAGCGGGAGATCTACGAGCAGTACTTC	TRBD2	many	TRBJ2-7	TRBV24-1
CSAQRTGTVNEQYF	TGCAGTGCTCAAAGGACCGGGACAGTAAACGAGCAGTACTTC	TRBD1	many	TRBJ2-7	TRBV20-1
CASSLTLTTGDGYTF	TGTGCCAGCAGTCTAACCCTTACAACAGGGGATGGCTACACCTTC	TRBD1	many	TRBJ1-2	TRBV27
CASSQADREGEAFF	TGTGCCAGCAGCCAAGCCGACAGGGAGGGCGAAGCTTTCTTT	TRBD1	many	TRBJ1-1	TRBV3-1
CASSPLVAQYF	TGTGCCAGCAGCCCACTAGTCGCGCAGTATTTT	.	many	TRBJ2-3	TRBV7-2
CSAQGPGAGELFF	TGCAGTGCTCAAGGCCCGGGGGCCGGGGAGCTGTTTTTT	.	many	TRBJ2-2	TRBV20-1